One sample yielded the 2 T cell receptor beta chains listed below, sequenced in a study of early T cells in non-severe SARS-CoV-2 infection. Using its own MiXCR run on the 5' RACE reads, TCRdb lists one record per CDR3 protein. The table includes about 36,000 distinct CDR3 sequences, under 7% detected once. The source was whole blood, collected at baseline. These receptors all come from an adult who was a healthcare worker with PCR-confirmed SARS-CoV-2 infection or an uninfected control (not recorded which).

This clonotype was counted at least ten times. This rearrangement joins TRBV5-1 to TRBJ1-2, with D maybe TRBD1 (6 bases). The CDR3 is made up of 16 amino acids. Per germline, CDR1 SGHRS and CDR2 YFSETQ. V dropped 3 bases and J dropped 1 base, with 16 bases sitting between them. In DNA, the CDR3 is TGCGCCAGCAGCTCGGGGGACATCCCAGATAACTATGGCTACACCTTC. Translation: CASSSGDIPDNYGYTF. Combining the CDR3 with reference TRBV5-1 and TRBJ1-2 gives the whole variable domain KAGVTQTPRYLIKTRGQQVTLSCSPISGHRSVSWYQQTPGQGLQFLFEYFSETQRNKGNFPGRFSGRQFSNSRSEMNVSTLELGDSALYLCASSSGDIPDNYGYTFGSGTRLTVV.

At least ten counts were recorded for this clonotype. This chain's CDR3 is CASSFGGSSYNSPLHF. In nucleotides, the CDR3 is TGTGCCAGCAGCTTCGGAGGGAGCTCCTATAATTCACCCCTCCACTTT. The J gene is TRBJ1-6, the V gene TRBV7-2, with unresolved D. The CDR3 is made up of 16 amino acids. The germline CDR1 and CDR2 sequences are SGHTA and FQGNSA. V lost 3 bases to trimming and J lost 0 bases, with 9 bases between them.